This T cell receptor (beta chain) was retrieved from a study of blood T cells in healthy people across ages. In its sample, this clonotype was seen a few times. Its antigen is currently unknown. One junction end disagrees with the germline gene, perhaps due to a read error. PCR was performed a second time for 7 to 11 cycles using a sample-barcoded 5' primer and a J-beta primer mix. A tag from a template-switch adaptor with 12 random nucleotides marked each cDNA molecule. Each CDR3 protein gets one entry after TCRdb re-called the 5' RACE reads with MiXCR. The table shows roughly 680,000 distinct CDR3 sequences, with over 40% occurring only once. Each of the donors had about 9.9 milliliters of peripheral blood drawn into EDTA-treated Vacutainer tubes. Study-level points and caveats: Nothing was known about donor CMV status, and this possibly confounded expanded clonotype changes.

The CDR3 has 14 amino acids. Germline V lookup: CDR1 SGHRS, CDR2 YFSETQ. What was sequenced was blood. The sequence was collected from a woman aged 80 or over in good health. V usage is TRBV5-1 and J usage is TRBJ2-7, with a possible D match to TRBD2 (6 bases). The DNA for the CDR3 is TGTGCCAGCAGTTTAGACGGGAGCTCCTACGAGCAGTACTTC. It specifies CASSLDGSSYEQYF.